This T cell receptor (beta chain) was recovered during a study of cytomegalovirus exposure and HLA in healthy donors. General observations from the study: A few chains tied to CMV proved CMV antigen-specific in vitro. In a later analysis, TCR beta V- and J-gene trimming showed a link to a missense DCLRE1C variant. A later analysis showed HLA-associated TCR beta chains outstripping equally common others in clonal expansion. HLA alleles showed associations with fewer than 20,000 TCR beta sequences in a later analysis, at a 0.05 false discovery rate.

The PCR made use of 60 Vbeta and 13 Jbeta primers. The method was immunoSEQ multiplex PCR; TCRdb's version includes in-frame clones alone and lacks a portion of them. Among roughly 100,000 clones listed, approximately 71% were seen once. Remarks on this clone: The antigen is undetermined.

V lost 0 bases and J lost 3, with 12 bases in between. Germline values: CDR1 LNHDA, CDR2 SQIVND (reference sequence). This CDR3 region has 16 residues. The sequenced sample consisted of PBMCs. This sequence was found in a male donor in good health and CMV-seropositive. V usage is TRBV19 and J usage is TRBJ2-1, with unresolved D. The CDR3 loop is CASSIDRQAIYNEQFF. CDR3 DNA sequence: TGTGCCAGTAGTATAGATAGGCAGGCAATCTACAATGAGCAGTTCTTC.